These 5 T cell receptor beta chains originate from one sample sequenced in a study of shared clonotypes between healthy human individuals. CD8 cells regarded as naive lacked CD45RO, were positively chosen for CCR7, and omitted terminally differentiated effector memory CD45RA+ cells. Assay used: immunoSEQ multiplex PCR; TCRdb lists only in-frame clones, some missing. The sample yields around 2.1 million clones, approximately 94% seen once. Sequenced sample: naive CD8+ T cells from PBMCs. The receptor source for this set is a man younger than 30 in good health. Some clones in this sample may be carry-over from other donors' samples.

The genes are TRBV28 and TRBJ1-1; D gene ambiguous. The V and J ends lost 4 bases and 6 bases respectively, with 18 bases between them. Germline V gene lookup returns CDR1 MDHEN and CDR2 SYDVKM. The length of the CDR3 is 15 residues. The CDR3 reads CASSSYSPRGPEAFF. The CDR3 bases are TGTGCCAGCAGTTCTTACAGCCCGAGAGGTCCTGAAGCTTTCTTT.

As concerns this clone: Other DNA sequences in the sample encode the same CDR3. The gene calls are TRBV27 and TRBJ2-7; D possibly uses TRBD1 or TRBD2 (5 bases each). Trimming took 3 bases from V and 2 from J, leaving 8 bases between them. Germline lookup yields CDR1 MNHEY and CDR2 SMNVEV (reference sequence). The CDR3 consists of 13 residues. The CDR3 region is CASSFGGTYEQYF. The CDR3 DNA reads TGTGCCAGCAGTTTTGGGGGAACCTACGAGCAGTACTTC.

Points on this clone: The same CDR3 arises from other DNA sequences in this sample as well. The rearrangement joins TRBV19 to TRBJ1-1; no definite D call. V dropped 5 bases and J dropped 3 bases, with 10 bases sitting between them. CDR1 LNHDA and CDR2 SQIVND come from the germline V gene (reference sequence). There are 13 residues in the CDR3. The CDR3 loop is CASSLGRYTEAFF. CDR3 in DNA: TGTGCCAGTAGTCTCGGACGGTACACTGAAGCTTTCTTT.

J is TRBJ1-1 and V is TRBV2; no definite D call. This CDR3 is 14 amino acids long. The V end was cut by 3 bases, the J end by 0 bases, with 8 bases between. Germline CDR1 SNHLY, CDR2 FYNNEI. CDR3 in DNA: TGTGCCAGCAGTGATTTAGTCATGAACACTGAAGCTTTCTTT. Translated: CASSDLVMNTEAFF.

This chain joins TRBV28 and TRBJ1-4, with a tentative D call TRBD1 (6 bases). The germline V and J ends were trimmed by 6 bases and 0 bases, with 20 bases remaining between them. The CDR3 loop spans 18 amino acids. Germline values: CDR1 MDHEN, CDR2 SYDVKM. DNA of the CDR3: TGTGCCAGCAGCCCTGATTGGACAGTCATCACAACTAATGAAAAACTGTTTTTT. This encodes CASSPDWTVITTNEKLFF.